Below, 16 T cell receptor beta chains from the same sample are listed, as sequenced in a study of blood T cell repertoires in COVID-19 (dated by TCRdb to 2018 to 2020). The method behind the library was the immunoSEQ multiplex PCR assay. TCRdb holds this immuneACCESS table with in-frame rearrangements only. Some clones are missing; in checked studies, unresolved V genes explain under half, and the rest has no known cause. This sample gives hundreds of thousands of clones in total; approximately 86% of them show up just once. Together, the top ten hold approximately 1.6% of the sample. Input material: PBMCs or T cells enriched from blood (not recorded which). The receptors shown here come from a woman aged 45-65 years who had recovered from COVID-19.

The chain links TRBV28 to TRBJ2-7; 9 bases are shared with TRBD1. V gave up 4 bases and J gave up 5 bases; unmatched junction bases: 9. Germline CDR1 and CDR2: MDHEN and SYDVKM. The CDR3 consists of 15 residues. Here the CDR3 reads CASSSTGTGLNEQYF. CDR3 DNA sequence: TGTGCCAGCAGTTCCACCGGGACAGGGCTCAACGAGCAGTACTTC.

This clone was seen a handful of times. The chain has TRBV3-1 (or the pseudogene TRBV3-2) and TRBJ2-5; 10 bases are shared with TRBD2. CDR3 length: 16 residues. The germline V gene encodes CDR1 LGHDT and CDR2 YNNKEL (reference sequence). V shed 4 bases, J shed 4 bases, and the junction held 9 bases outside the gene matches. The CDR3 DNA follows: TGTGCCAGCAGCCTAAGGACTAGCGGCCGTGGAGAGACCCAGTACTTC. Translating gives CASSLRTSGRGETQYF.

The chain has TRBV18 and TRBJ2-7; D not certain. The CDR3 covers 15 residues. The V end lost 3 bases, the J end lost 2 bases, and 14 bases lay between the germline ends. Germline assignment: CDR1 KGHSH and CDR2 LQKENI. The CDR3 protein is CASSPLSQNPYEQYF. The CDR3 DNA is TGTGCCAGCTCACCTCTGTCGCAGAACCCCTACGAGCAGTACTTC.

The CDR3 protein is CATSRAGMAGFIDTQYF. CDR3 bases: TGTGCCACCAGCAGAGCCGGGATGGCGGGATTCATAGATACGCAGTATTTT. This chain joins TRBV15 and TRBJ2-3, with a possible D match to TRBD2 (6 bases). The length of the CDR3 is 17 residues. The V gene lost 1 base and the J gene lost 5 bases, with 19 bases spanning the gap. CDR1 is LNHNV, CDR2 YYDKDF, per germline (reference sequence).

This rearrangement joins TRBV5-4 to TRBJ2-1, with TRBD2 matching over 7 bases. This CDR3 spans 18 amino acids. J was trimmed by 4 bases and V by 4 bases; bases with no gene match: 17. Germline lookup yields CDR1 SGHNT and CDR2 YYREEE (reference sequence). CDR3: CASSGVDGSSGGYNEQFF. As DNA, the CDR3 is TGTGCCAGCAGCGGGGTGGATGGGTCTAGCGGAGGATACAATGAGCAGTTCTTC.

The DNA of the CDR3 is TGTGCCAGCAGCAAAGGAGGTAGCGGGAGTGAGTACAATGAGCAGTTCTTC. This encodes CASSKGGSGSEYNEQFF. The chain employs TRBV21-1 and TRBJ2-1; TRBD2 reflects the table's D call only, with no check against the DNA. TRBV21-1 is termed a pseudogene. The CDR3 sequence is 17 residues long.

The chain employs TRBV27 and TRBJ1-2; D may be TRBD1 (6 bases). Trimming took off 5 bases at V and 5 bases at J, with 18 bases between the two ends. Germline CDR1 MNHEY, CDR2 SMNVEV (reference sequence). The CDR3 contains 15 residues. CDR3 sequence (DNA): TGTGCCAGCAGTGACTACACACAGGGCCGGTATGGCTACACCTTC. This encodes CASSDYTQGRYGYTF.

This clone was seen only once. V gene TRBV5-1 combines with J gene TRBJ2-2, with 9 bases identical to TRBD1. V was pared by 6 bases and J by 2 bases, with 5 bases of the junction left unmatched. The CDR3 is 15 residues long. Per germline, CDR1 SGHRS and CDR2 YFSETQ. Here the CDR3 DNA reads TGCGCCAGCAACACGGGACAGGGAAACACCGGGGAGCTGTTTTTT. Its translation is CASNTGQGNTGELFF.

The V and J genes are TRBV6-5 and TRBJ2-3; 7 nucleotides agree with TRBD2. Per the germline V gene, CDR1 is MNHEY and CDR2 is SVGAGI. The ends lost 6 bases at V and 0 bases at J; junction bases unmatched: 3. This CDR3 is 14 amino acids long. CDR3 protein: CASRSGGSTDTQYF. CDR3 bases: TGTGCCAGCAGATCGGGAGGCAGCACAGATACGCAGTATTTT.

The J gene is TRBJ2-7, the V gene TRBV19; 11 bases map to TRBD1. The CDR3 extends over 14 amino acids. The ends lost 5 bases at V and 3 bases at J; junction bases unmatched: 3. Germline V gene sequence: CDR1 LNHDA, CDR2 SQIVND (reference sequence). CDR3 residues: CASSPGQGGYEQYF. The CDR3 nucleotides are TGTGCCAGTAGTCCGGGACAGGGGGGCTACGAGCAGTACTTC.

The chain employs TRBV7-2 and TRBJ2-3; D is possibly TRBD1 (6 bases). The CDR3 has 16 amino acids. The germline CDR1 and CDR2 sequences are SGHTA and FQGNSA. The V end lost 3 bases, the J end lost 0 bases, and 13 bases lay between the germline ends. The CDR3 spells CASSFRGSPSTDTQYF. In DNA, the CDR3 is TGTGCCAGCAGCTTCAGGGGATCCCCTAGCACAGATACGCAGTATTTT.

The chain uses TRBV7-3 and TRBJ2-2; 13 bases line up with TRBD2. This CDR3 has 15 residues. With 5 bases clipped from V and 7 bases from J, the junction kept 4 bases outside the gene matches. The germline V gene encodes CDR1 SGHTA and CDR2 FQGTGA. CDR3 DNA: TGTGCCAGCAGCCGGACTAGCGGGAGTAGCGGGGAGCTGTTTTTT. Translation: CASSRTSGSSGELFF. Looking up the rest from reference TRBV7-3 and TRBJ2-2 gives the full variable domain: GAGVSQTPSNKVTEKGKYVELRCDPISGHTALYWYRQSLGQGPEFLIYFQGTGAADDSGLPNDRFFAVRPEGSVSTLKIQRTERGDSAVYLCASSRTSGSSGELFFGEGSRLTVL.

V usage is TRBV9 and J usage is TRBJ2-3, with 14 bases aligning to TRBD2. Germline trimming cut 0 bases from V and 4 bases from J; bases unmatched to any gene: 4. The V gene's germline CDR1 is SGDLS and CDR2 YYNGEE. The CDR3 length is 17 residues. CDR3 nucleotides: TGTGCCAGCAGCGTAGTGGGACTAGCGGGAGTACCAGATACGCAGTATTTT. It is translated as CASSVVGLAGVPDTQYF. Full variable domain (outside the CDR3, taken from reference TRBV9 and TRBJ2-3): DSGVTQTPKHLITATGQRVTLRCSPRSGDLSVYWYQQSLDQGLQFLIQYYNGEERAKGNILERFSAQQFPDLHSELNLSSLELGDSALYFCASSVVGLAGVPDTQYFGPGTRLTVL.

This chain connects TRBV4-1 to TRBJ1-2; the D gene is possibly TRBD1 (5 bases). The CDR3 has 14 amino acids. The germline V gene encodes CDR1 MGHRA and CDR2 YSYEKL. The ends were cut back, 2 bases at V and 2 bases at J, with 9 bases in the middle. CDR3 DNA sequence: TGCGCCAGCAGCCAAATAGACAGAAACTATGGCTACACCTTC. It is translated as CASSQIDRNYGYTF.

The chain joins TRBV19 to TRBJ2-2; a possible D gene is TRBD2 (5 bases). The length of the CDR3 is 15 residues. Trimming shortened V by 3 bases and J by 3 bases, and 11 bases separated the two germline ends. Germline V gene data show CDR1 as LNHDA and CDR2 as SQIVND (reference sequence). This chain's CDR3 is CASSISVGDTGELFF. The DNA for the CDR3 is TGTGCCAGTAGTATTTCGGTCGGGGACACCGGGGAGCTGTTTTTT.

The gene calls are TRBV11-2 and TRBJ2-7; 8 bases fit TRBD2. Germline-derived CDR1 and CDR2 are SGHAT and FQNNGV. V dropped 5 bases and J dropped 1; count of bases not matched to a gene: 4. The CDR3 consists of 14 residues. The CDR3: CASSLTSGSYEQYF. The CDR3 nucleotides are TGTGCCAGCAGCCTAACTAGCGGATCCTACGAGCAGTACTTC.